Below are 5 T cell receptor beta chains sequenced from a single sample in a study of blood T cell repertoires in COVID-19. TCRdb's table, derived via immunoSEQ multiplex PCR, lists solely in-frame clones and lacks some. Of 90,000 or so clones in the sample, about nine tenths are singletons; the top ten hold 1.8%. Sequencing was performed on peripheral blood. The receptors come from a human donor with active COVID-19. The donor label of this sample is uncertain.

The chain combines TRBV19 with TRBJ1-2; tentative D call: TRBD1 (6 bases). Germline values: CDR1 LNHDA, CDR2 SQIVND (reference sequence). This CDR3 spans 14 amino acids. V lost 6 bases to trimming and J lost 4 bases, with 15 bases between them. The CDR3 region has the DNA TGTGCCAGTAGCCTTGCAGGGGCCTCCTATGGCTACACCTTC. It translates to CASSLAGASYGYTF.

The chain uses TRBV25-1 and TRBJ1-6, with D possibly matching TRBD1 (6 bases). This CDR3 is built from 14 residues. Between the trimmed V and J ends, which lost 4 bases and 6 bases, there was a span of 10 bases. CDR1 is MGHDK and CDR2 is SYGVNS in the germline V gene. CDR3 nucleotide sequence: TGTGCCAGCAGTGCGACAGGCTTTAATTCACCCCTCCACTTT. This encodes CASSATGFNSPLHF.

The chain uses TRBV2 and TRBJ1-1, with 8 bases identical to TRBD1. Losses at the gene ends were 9 bases for V and 5 bases for J; bases not matched to a gene: 8. CDR1 and CDR2 (germline): SNHLY, FYNNEI. This CDR3 is 13 amino acids long. CDR3 DNA: TGTGCCAGTAGACAGGGGCTAGCAACTGAAGCTTTCTTT. Its protein product is CASRQGLATEAFF. The full variable domain, completed using reference TRBV2 and TRBJ1-1, is EPEVTQTPSHQVTQMGQEVILRCVPISNHLYFYWYRQILGQKVEFLVSFYNNEISEKSEIFDDQFSVERPDGSNFTLKIRSTKLEDSAMYFCASRQGLATEAFFGQGTRLTVV.

The V gene is TRBV7-3, the J gene TRBJ1-2; D unresolved. Trimming took 2 bases from V and 2 from J, leaving 12 bases between them. CDR3 length: 15 amino acids. Germline-derived CDR1 and CDR2 are SGHTA and FQGTGA. In nucleotides, the CDR3 is TGTGCCAGCAGCTTAGATGGAGGGCTAAACTATGGCTACACCTTC. Amino acid sequence: CASSLDGGLNYGYTF.

The chain employs TRBV7-3 and TRBJ2-1, with TRBD2 matching over 8 bases. Looked up from germline, CDR1 is SGHTA and CDR2 is FQGTGA. The V segment lost 5 bases and the J segment 7 bases; nucleotides outside the gene matches: 7. The CDR3 runs to 14 residues. The chain's CDR3 is CASSPGTRVNEQFF. The DNA for the CDR3 is TGTGCCAGCAGCCCAGGGACTAGGGTTAATGAGCAGTTCTTC. Drawing the rest from reference TRBV7-3 and TRBJ2-1, the complete variable domain is GAGVSQTPSNKVTEKGKYVELRCDPISGHTALYWYRQSLGQGPEFLIYFQGTGAADDSGLPNDRFFAVRPEGSVSTLKIQRTERGDSAVYLCASSPGTRVNEQFFGPGTRLTVL.